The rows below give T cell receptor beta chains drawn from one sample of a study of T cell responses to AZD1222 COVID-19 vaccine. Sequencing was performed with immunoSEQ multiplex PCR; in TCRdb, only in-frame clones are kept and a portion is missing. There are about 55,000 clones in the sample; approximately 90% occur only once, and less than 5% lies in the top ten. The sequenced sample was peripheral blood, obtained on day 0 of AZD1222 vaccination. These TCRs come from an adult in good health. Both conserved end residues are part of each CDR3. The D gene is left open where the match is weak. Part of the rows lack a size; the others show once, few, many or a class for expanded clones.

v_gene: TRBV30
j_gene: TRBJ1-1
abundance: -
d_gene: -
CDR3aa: CAWSDTGYTEAFF
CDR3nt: TGTGCCTGGAGTGACACAGGGTACACTGAAGCTTTCTTT

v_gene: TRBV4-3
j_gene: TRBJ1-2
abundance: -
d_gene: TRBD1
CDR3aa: CASSQDTLAGGGYTF
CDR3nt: TGCGCCAGCAGCCAAGATACCCTTGCAGGGGGAGGCTACACCTTC

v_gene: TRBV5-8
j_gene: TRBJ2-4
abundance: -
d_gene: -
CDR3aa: CASRVGLAKNIQYF
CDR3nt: TGTGCCAGCAGGGTCGGCCTAGCCAAAAACATTCAGTACTTC

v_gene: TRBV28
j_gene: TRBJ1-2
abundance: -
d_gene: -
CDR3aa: CASSLEVANYGYTF
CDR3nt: TGTGCCAGCAGTTTGGAGGTAGCTAACTATGGCTACACCTTC

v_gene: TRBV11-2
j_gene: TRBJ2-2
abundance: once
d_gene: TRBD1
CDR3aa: CASSQDRVNTGELFF
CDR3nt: TGTGCCAGCAGCCAGGACAGGGTCAACACCGGGGAGCTGTTTTTT

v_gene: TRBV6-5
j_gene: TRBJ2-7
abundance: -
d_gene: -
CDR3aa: CASSYSIQGYEQYF
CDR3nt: TGTGCCAGCAGTTACTCGATACAGGGCTACGAGCAGTACTTC

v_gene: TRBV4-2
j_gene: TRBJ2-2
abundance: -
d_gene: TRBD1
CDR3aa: CASSQDGTGGIAGELFF
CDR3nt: TGTGCCAGCAGCCAAGATGGGACAGGGGGCATCGCCGGGGAGCTGTTTTTT

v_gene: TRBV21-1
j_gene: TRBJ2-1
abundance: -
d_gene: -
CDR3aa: CASGGRDQDNEQFF
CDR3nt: TGTGCCAGCGGGGGAAGGGATCAGGACAATGAGCAGTTCTTC

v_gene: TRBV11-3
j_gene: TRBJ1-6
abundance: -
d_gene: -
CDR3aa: CASSLGYNSPLHF
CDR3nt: TGTGCCAGCAGCTTAGGATATAATTCACCCCTCCACTTT

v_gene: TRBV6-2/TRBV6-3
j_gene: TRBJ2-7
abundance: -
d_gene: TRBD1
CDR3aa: CASSYSKTGGEYEQYF
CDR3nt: TGTGCCAGCAGTTACTCTAAGACAGGGGGGGAGTACGAGCAGTACTTC

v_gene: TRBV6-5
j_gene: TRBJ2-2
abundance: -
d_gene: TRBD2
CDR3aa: CASSYGGGAIGELFF
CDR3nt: TGTGCCAGCAGTTACGGCGGGGGGGCAATCGGGGAGCTGTTTTTT

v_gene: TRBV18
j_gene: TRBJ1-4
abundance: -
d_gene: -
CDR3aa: CASSLGTATTNEKLFF
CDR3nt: TGTGCCAGCTCTCTCGGGACGGCGACAACTAATGAAAAACTGTTTTTT

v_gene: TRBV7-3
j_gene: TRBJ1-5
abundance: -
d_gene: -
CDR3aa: CASSLSPNQPQHF
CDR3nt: TGTGCCAGCAGCCTGTCCCCCAATCAGCCCCAGCATTTT

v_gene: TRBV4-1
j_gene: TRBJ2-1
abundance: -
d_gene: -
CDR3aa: CASSQEGREQFF
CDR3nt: TGCGCCAGCAGCCAAGAAGGACGAGAGCAGTTCTTC

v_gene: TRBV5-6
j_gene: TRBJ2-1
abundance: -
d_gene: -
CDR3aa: CASSLAGRTPYNEQFF
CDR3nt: TGTGCCAGCAGCTTGGCGGGGCGCACTCCCTACAATGAGCAGTTCTTC

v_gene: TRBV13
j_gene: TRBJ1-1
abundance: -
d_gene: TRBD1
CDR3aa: CASSLLSDRGLTEAFF
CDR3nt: TGTGCCAGCAGCTTACTCTCCGACAGGGGGCTCACTGAAGCTTTCTTT

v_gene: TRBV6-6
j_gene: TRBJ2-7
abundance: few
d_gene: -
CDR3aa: CASTQPATYEQYF
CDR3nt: TGTGCCAGCACCCAACCGGCCACCTACGAGCAGTACTTC

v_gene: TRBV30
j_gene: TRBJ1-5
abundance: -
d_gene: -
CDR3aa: CAWSNPTGPQHF
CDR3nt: TGTGCCTGGAGTAACCCGACTGGGCCCCAGCATTTT

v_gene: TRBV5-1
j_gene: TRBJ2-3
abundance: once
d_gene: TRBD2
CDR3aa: CASSLGTSGGTDTQYF
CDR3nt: TGCGCCAGCAGCTTGGGGACTAGCGGAGGCACAGATACGCAGTATTTT

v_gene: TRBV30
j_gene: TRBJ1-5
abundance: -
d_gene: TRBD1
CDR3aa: CAWSGLAGGGQPQHF
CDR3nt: TGTGCCTGGAGTGGCCTAGCAGGGGGCGGACAGCCCCAGCATTTT

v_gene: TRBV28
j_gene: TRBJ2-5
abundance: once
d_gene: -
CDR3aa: CASSPAGAQETQYF
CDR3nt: TGTGCCAGCAGCCCGGCGGGGGCCCAAGAGACCCAGTACTTC

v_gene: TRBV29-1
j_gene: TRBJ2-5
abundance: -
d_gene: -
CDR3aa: CSVGTQETQYF
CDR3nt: TGCAGCGTTGGAACCCAGGAGACCCAGTACTTC

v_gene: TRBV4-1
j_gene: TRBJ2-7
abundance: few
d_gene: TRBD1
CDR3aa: CASSQQTGGAYEQYF
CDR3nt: TGCGCCAGCAGCCAACAGACAGGGGGCGCTTACGAGCAGTACTTC

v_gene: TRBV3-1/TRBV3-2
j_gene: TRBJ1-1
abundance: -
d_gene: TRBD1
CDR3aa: CASSLYRGTEAFF
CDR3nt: TGTGCCAGCAGCCTTTACAGGGGCACTGAAGCTTTCTTT